This T cell receptor (beta chain) was sequenced during a study of T cells after yellow fever vaccination. Broader study findings: Though it reached lower strength, the secondary response hit its peak faster, day 5 versus 15. A minor fraction of clonotypes spanned both CD4 and CD8 compartments. The booster saw the reappearance of most primary-vaccination clones (around 96% CD4, 88% CD8).

By 5'RACE template switching, TCR cDNA was produced, with a universal primer site and UMIs added in the process. TCRdb recomputed calls from the 5' RACE reads with MiXCR, one row per CDR3 protein. The table records under 300,000 distinct CDR3 sequences, less than 7.5% of them present only once. In this sample, this clonotype turned up a few times. What it recognizes is unknown. The CDR3 loop spans 14 amino acids. The germline V and J ends were trimmed by 3 bases and 0 bases, with 9 bases remaining between them. Per germline, CDR1 LGHDT and CDR2 YNNKEL (reference sequence). This material consisted of CD4+ T cells sorted from PBMCs, taken on the day of the yellow fever booster vaccination. The gene calls are TRBV3-1 and TRBJ2-7; D not certain. This TCR came from a man aged 30 to 45 who received the YFV17D yellow fever vaccine. Here the CDR3 reads CASSQYSTSYEQYF. CDR3 in DNA: TGTGCCAGCAGCCAGTACTCGACCTCCTACGAGCAGTACTTC.